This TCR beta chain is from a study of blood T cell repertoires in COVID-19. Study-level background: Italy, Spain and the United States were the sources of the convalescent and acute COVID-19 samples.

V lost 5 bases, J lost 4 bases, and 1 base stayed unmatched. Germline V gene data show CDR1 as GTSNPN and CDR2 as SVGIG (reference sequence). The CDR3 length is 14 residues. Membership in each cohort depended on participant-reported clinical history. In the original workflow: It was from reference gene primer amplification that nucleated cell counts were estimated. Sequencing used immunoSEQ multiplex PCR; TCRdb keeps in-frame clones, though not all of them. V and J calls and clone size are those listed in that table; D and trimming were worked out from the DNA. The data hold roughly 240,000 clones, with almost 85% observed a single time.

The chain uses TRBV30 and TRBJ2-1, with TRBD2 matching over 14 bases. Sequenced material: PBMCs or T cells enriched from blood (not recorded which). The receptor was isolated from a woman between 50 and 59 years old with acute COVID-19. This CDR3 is CAWGLAGGYNEQFF. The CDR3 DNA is TGTGCCTGGGGACTAGCGGGGGGATACAATGAGCAGTTCTTC.